This T cell receptor beta chain was identified in a study of technical replicates of blood from several donors. The data were produced by immunoSEQ multiplex PCR, yet TCRdb's version contains in-frame clones alone and is incomplete. The table includes tens of thousands of clones, approximately 94% detected once. The germline gives CDR1 SGHRS, CDR2 YFSETQ. The CDR3 has 16 residues. Germline trimming cut 6 bases from V and 4 bases from J; bases unmatched to any gene: 8. Sequencing was performed on T cells isolated from PBMCs. This rearrangement joins TRBV5-1 to TRBJ2-1; 12 positions agree with TRBD2. The sequence derives from a human donor in good health. The CDR3 DNA is TGCGCCAGCAAAACAACTAGCGGGAGGTTGTACAATGAGCAGTTCTTC. This sequence encodes CASKTTSGRLYNEQFF.